These 18 T cell receptor beta chains were all obtained from the same sample, sequenced in a study of monozygotic twins with inflammatory bowel disease. TCRdb re-analyzed the 5' RACE reads; it lists each CDR3 protein once, without DNA. The listing contains 350,000 to 550,000 distinct CDR3 sequences. The specimen sequenced was blood. The source is a human donor with ulcerative colitis or Crohn's disease, or a healthy co-twin of an affected twin (not recorded which).

The genes are TRBV11-3 and TRBJ2-3. The CDR3 sequence is 13 residues long. Germline values: CDR1 SGHNT, CDR2 YENEEA. The CDR3 here is CASSLDHGVTQYF.

This chain uses TRBV9 with TRBJ2-3; TCRdb's D call, TRBD1, is unchecked because there is no DNA. CDR1 and CDR2 from the germline V gene are SGDLS and YYNGEE. CDR3 size: 15 residues. CDR3 in amino acids: CASAVGQEGVDTQYF.

The chain recombines TRBV5-1 with TRBJ1-3. The germline V gene encodes CDR1 SGHRS and CDR2 YFSETQ. CDR3 size: 15 residues. CDR3 region: CASSLAADSGNTIYF.

The rearrangement links TRBV7-8 to TRBJ2-1. CDR1 is SGHVS, CDR2 FQNEAQ, per germline. This CDR3 region has 14 residues. The CDR3 is CASSLQPANNEQFF.

This chain uses TRBV9 with TRBJ2-2; with no DNA, the TCRdb D assignment of TRBD2 cannot be verified. In germline, CDR1 is SGDLS, CDR2 YYNGEE. The length of the CDR3 is 18 residues. The chain's CDR3 is CASSSRPRREGPTGELFF.

The CDR3 here is CASGYQETQYF. This chain links TRBV6-5 with TRBJ2-5. The CDR3 contains 11 residues. The germline V gene encodes CDR1 MNHEY and CDR2 SVGAGI.

The V and J genes are TRBV20-1 and TRBJ2-5; the TCRdb D gene call, TRBD1, has no DNA to confirm it. Germline values: CDR1 DFQATT, CDR2 SNEGSKA (reference sequence). CDR3 size: 14 residues. Here the CDR3 reads CSAREGGGLETQYF.

This chain uses TRBV27 with TRBJ2-5; TCRdb proposes TRBD2, but this gene call is untestable without DNA. The germline V gene encodes CDR1 MNHEY and CDR2 SMNVEV (reference sequence). The CDR3 extends over 15 amino acids. CDR3 amino acids: CASSLGTSGDKTQYF.

V gene TRBV12-3 or TRBV12-4 combines with J gene TRBJ2-3. The CDR3 has 12 residues. The CDR3 protein is CASRTSVDTQYF.

The chain is built from TRBV18 and TRBJ2-7; TCRdb picks TRBD2, but there is no DNA to check that call. The length of the CDR3 is 15 residues. Germline V gene data show CDR1 as KGHSH and CDR2 as LQKENI. CDR3 amino acids: CASSPPVSQGYEQYF.

V gene TRBV14 combines with J gene TRBJ2-2; as DNA is missing, the TRBD1 call by TCRdb cannot be tested. Germline assignment: CDR1 SGHDN and CDR2 FVKESK. CDR3 size: 17 residues. The CDR3 spells CASSQPVGVHYGGELFF.

This sequence joins TRBV27 and TRBJ2-2; TCRdb lists TRBD1, though no DNA is available to test this call. The CDR3 extends over 14 amino acids. Per the germline V gene, CDR1 is MNHEY and CDR2 is SMNVEV (reference sequence). CDR3 sequence: CASSYRGEEGELFF.

The rearrangement uses TRBV18 and TRBJ1-3; TCRdb returns TRBD1, unconfirmable since there is no DNA. This CDR3 is built from 14 residues. Germline lookup yields CDR1 KGHSH and CDR2 LQKENI. The CDR3 loop reads CASSLQGDGNTIYF.

V gene TRBV7-2 combines with J gene TRBJ1-6; there is no DNA to check the TCRdb D call of TRBD1. The CDR3 extends over 13 amino acids. Per the germline V gene, CDR1 is SGHTA and CDR2 is FQGNSA. This CDR3 reads CASQTQGDSPLHF.

The chain is built from TRBV7-9 and TRBJ2-2; TCRdb selects TRBD2, and the lack of DNA leaves this call unchecked. CDR1 SEHNR and CDR2 FQNEAQ come from the germline V gene (reference sequence). The CDR3 length is 16 residues. The CDR3 protein is CASSSPAGGLTKELFF.

The chain joins TRBV29-1 to TRBJ2-1; without DNA, the TCRdb call of TRBD1 cannot be checked. This CDR3 has 16 amino acids. CDR1 is SQVTM, CDR2 ANQGSEA, per germline. CDR3: CSVVGTLQGSINEQFF.

The gene calls are TRBV4-1 and TRBJ1-2. CDR3 length equals 13 residues. CDR1 and CDR2 from the germline V gene are MGHRA and YSYEKL. This CDR3 reads CASTPSSTHGYTF.

V and J are TRBV19 and TRBJ2-7; the TCRdb call, TRBD1, lacks DNA for checking. The CDR3 is made up of 16 amino acids. Germline CDR1 LNHDA, CDR2 SQIVND (reference sequence). The CDR3 region is CASSTPGSGNTYEQYF.